This T cell receptor beta chain was recorded in a study of blood T cell repertoires in COVID-19. Original handling: Amplification from reference gene primers served as the basis for estimated nucleated cell counts. Using immunoSEQ multiplex PCR, the repertoire was profiled, and TCRdb retains in-frame clones only, with some absent. The V and J calls and clone size are taken from that table; D and trimming were inferred from the DNA. Here the sample spans 190,000 or so clones, around 87% being singletons. Sequenced: peripheral blood. The clonotype was recovered from a man aged 40-49 years with active or convalescent COVID-19.

Here the CDR3 reads CASSWTGGNEKLFF. The CDR3 nucleotides are TGTGCCAGCTCCTGGACGGGAGGGAATGAAAAACTGTTTTTT. The chain combines TRBV6-5 with TRBJ1-4; no clear D. V lost 8 bases to trimming and J lost 5 bases, with 15 bases between them. The V gene's germline CDR1 is MNHEY and CDR2 SVGAGI. This CDR3 has 14 amino acids.